Listed below are T cell receptor beta chains from one sample, sequenced in a study of molecular identifiers for immune sequencing clone quantification. TCRdb re-called the PCR reads through MiXCR, storing one row per CDR3 protein. The sample records 460,000 or so distinct CDR3 sequences, about a fifth being singletons. Sequenced: naive CD8+ T cells from blood, with Jurkat cell RNA spiked in. The origin of the receptors is a human donor in good health. Some libraries in this study had Jurkat cell RNA spiked in. Both conserved end residues are part of each CDR3. A D gene is named only where the DNA matches it firmly. Some rows mark clone size as missing; the rest say once, few, many or name a class of expanded clone.

d_call j_call v_call clone_size cdr3_aa cdr3_nt
TRBD2 TRBJ2-1 TRBV5-5 few CASSLFPAGVNEQFF TGTGCCAGCAGCTTGTTCCCAGCGGGAGTTAATGAGCAGTTCTTC
TRBD2 TRBJ2-1 TRBV20-1 once CSARGRLAGAYNEQFF TGCAGTGCTAGAGGCCGACTAGCGGGAGCCTACAATGAGCAGTTCTTC
. TRBJ2-5 TRBV11-2 . CASSLSAESQETQYF TGTGCCAGCAGCTTATCTGCAGAAAGCCAAGAGACCCAGTACTTC
TRBD2 TRBJ2-1 TRBV12-5 . CASGLVTSYSGGAPYNEQFF TGTGCTAGTGGTTTGGTCACGTCCTATAGCGGGGGGGCCCCCTACAATGAGCAGTTCTTC
. TRBJ1-4 TRBV9 few CASAGSGDGDEKLFF TGTGCCAGCGCGGGGTCGGGGGACGGAGATGAAAAACTGTTTTTT
. TRBJ2-2 TRBV6-2/TRBV6-3 many CASIKSNTGELFF TGTGCCAGCATTAAGTCGAACACCGGGGAGCTGTTTTTT
. TRBJ1-5 TRBV19 few CASSAGTRGSQPQHF TGTGCCAGTAGTGCCGGGACTCGGGGAAGTCAGCCCCAGCATTTT
. TRBJ2-5 TRBV7-3 many CASSPLGAAQETQYF TGTGCCAGCAGCCCCCTGGGGGCGGCTCAAGAGACCCAGTACTTC
TRBD1 TRBJ2-1 TRBV27 . CASSAGQGAYEQFF TGTGCCAGCAGTGCGGGACAGGGGGCCTATGAGCAGTTCTTC
. TRBJ1-5 TRBV6-2/TRBV6-3 . CASSFPTVYSNQPQHF TGTGCCAGCAGTTTCCCGACAGTTTATAGCAATCAGCCCCAGCATTTT
. TRBJ2-2 TRBV4-3 few CASSQDTRAGELFF TGCGCCAGCAGCCAAGATACTAGGGCCGGGGAGCTGTTTTTT
TRBD2 TRBJ2-3 TRBV12-3/TRBV12-4 few CASSLVASGDLSDTQYF TGTGCCAGCAGTTTAGTCGCTAGCGGGGACTTGTCAGATACGCAGTATTTT
. TRBJ2-7 TRBV3-1 . CASSRDFPYERYF TGTGCCAGCAGCCGGGACTTTCCCTACGAGCGGTACTTC
. TRBJ1-5 TRBV20-1 many CSASRRGGQQPQHF TGCAGTGCTAGTAGGAGGGGGGGACAACAGCCCCAGCATTTT
. TRBJ2-1 TRBV30 . CAWGIGSSYNEQFF TGTGCCTGGGGTATCGGGAGCTCCTACAATGAGCAGTTCTTC
. TRBJ2-2 TRBV3-1 . CASGQGNLGEPFF TGTGCCAGCGGCCAAGGAAACCTCGGGGAGCCGTTTTTT
TRBD2 TRBJ2-1 TRBV6-6 . CASSPGLAGELRDEQFF TGTGCCAGCAGTCCCGGACTAGCGGGGGAGCTGCGAGATGAGCAGTTCTTC
TRBD1 TRBJ2-7 TRBV14 . CASSQGQSEQYF TGTGCCAGCAGCCAGGGACAGTCCGAGCAGTACTTC
TRBD2 TRBJ2-3 TRBV28 many CASSSAREDFGTDTQYF TGTGCCAGCAGTTCCGCGCGGGAGGATTTTGGCACAGATACGCAGTATTTT
. TRBJ1-1 TRBV7-9 many CASSDGQYTEAFF TGTGCCAGCAGCGATGGACAGTACACTGAAGCTTTCTTT
. TRBJ1-5 TRBV27 . CASSLGTRQPQHF TGTGCCAGCAGTTTGGGGACAAGGCAGCCCCAGCATTTT
. TRBJ2-5 TRBV4-1 many CASSQERRGVQETQYF TGCGCCAGCAGCCAAGAGCGAAGGGGGGTCCAAGAGACCCAGTACTTC
. TRBJ2-7 TRBV20-1 . CSASTDYQLYEQYF TGCAGTGCTTCGACGGACTACCAGCTCTACGAGCAGTACTTC
. TRBJ2-3 TRBV7-9 many CASRKGGAADTQYF TGTGCCAGCAGAAAAGGAGGGGCGGCGGATACGCAGTATTTT
. TRBJ1-6 TRBV4-3 . CASSQDRGQNNSPLHF TGCGCCAGCAGCCAAGACAGGGGACAAAATAATTCACCCCTCCACTTT
. TRBJ2-7 TRBV7-9 . CASSLAPPPVEHYERYF TGTGCCAGCAGCTTAGCGCCCCCCCCGGTGGAGCACTACGAGCGGTACTTC
. TRBJ2-6 TRBV6-2/TRBV6-3 many CASSYSKSKRVSGANVLTF TGTGCCAGCAGTTACTCGAAGTCCAAACGAGTCTCTGGGGCCAACGTCCTGACTTTC
. TRBJ2-5 TRBV12-3/TRBV12-4 . CASSLADRETQYF TGTGCCAGCAGTTTAGCAGACCGCGAGACCCAGTACTTC
. TRBJ1-1 TRBV7-9 . CASSLGYDTEAFF TGTGCCAGCAGCTTAGGTTACGACACTGAAGCTTTCTTT
. TRBJ2-7 TRBV19 . CASSIVQGYEQYF TGTGCCAGTAGTATAGTGCAGGGTTACGAGCAGTACTTC
. TRBJ2-3 TRBV7-6 many CASSLGGVGLTDTQYF TGTGCCAGCAGCTTAGGGGGGGTCGGCCTCACAGATACGCAGTATTTT
. TRBJ2-7 TRBV28 few CASASPASYEQYF TGTGCCAGCGCAAGCCCCGCCTCCTACGAGCAGTACTTC
. TRBJ2-5 TRBV5-1 many CASSLDYGETQYF TGCGCCAGCAGCTTGGACTACGGAGAGACCCAGTACTTC
TRBD1 TRBJ1-3 TRBV4-3 few CASSLGTARDSGNTIYF TGCGCCAGCAGCCTCGGGACAGCGAGAGATTCTGGAAACACCATATATTTT
TRBD2 TRBJ2-1 TRBV19 once CTSSRGTSGDNEQFF TGTACCAGTAGTAGGGGGACTAGCGGCGACAATGAGCAGTTCTTC
TRBD1 TRBJ2-5 TRBV12-3/TRBV12-4 . CASSVDRGLETQYF TGTGCCAGCAGTGTGGACAGGGGGTTGGAGACCCAGTACTTC
. TRBJ2-7 TRBV20-1 many CSARLGGEVEQYF TGCAGTGCTAGACTCGGGGGAGAGGTCGAGCAGTACTTC
. TRBJ2-7 TRBV15 few CATGTGTGYEQYF TGTGCCACCGGCACGGGGACGGGATACGAGCAGTACTTC
. TRBJ2-5 TRBV13 . CASSSSPKRTTKYTPETQYF TGTGCCAGCAGCTCAAGCCCTAAAAGGACTACTAAATATACCCCGGAGACCCAGTACTTC
. TRBJ2-7 TRBV6-1 many CASSAPTEGTYEQYF TGTGCCAGCAGTGCCCCGACGGAAGGAACCTACGAGCAGTACTTC
TRBD2 TRBJ2-3 TRBV5-1 many CASSQSLAGGPGTDTQYF TGCGCCAGCAGCCAATCCCTAGCGGGGGGGCCAGGCACAGATACGCAGTATTTT
TRBD1 TRBJ1-5 TRBV19 . CASSIGQGGRQPQHF TGTGCCAGTAGTATAGGCCAGGGGGGGAGACAGCCCCAGCATTTT
. TRBJ1-5 TRBV5-6 few CASSRNGQPQHF TGTGCCAGCAGCCGTAACGGTCAGCCCCAGCATTTT
. TRBJ1-1 TRBV4-3 many CASSQGPGENTEAFF TGCGCCAGCAGCCAAGGGCCGGGAGAGAACACTGAAGCTTTCTTT
. TRBJ2-1 TRBV5-4 . CASSWGGGGYEQFF TGTGCCAGCAGCTGGGGGGGAGGGGGGTATGAGCAGTTCTTC
. TRBJ1-4 TRBV9 many CASSVEGSRYEKLFF TGTGCCAGCAGCGTAGAAGGGTCACGGTACGAAAAACTGTTTTTT
. TRBJ1-2 TRBV28 few CASSFVSEGYTF TGTGCCAGCAGTTTCGTAAGCGAAGGCTACACCTTC
. TRBJ1-1 TRBV13 . CASSLSGGMNTEAFF TGTGCCAGCAGCTTATCCGGCGGCATGAACACTGAAGCTTTCTTT
. TRBJ1-5 TRBV27 . CASSWVYGQPQHF TGTGCCAGCAGCTGGGTCTATGGTCAGCCCCAGCATTTT
. TRBJ1-5 TRBV27 . CASGLLGREGNQPQHF TGTGCCAGCGGTTTATTGGGCAGGGAGGGGAATCAGCCCCAGCATTTT
. TRBJ2-7 TRBV29-1 many CSVGVGYEQYF TGCAGCGTGGGGGTAGGCTACGAGCAGTACTTC
TRBD1 TRBJ1-1 TRBV6-1 many CASSVSRGMNTEAFF TGTGCCAGCAGTGTATCCAGGGGGATGAACACTGAAGCTTTCTTT
. TRBJ1-1 TRBV14 many CASSPTARTANTEAFF TGTGCCAGCAGCCCCACTGCCCGGACAGCGAACACTGAAGCTTTCTTT
. TRBJ2-7 TRBV28 many CASSRTQGDHEQYF TGTGCCAGCAGCCGAACACAGGGAGACCACGAGCAGTACTTC
. TRBJ2-1 TRBV7-6 . CASRPTSSSSYNEQFF TGTGCCAGCAGACCGACCTCCTCGAGCTCCTACAATGAGCAGTTCTTC
. TRBJ2-2 TRBV29-1 . CSVEWQGSLTGELFF TGCAGCGTTGAGTGGCAGGGGAGTTTAACCGGGGAGCTGTTTTTT
TRBD2 TRBJ2-2 TRBV7-9 many CASSPTGGGLELFF TGTGCCAGCAGCCCCACCGGGGGGGGCTTGGAGCTGTTTTTT
. TRBJ1-5 TRBV6-2/TRBV6-3 many CASSYSGSNQPQHF TGTGCCAGCAGTTACTCGGGCAGCAATCAGCCCCAGCATTTT
. TRBJ2-7 TRBV12-3/TRBV12-4 many CASSRTTGTGEQYF TGTGCCAGCAGCCGCACGACAGGGACTGGTGAGCAGTACTTC
TRBD1 TRBJ1-1 TRBV7-9 many CASSLLQGAETEAFF TGTGCCAGCAGCTTACTTCAGGGGGCTGAAACTGAAGCTTTCTTT